This T cell receptor beta chain was retrieved from a study of cytomegalovirus exposure and HLA in healthy donors. Study at large: Roughly 80 million unique TCRs from HLA-typed donors were held in an early data release.

Study conclusions and caveats: Later on, an analysis tied approximately 17,000 TCR beta sequences to HLA alleles at 0.05 false discovery rate.

Researchers ran the PCR with 60 Vbeta and 13 Jbeta primers. Clones were read by immunoSEQ multiplex PCR, and TCRdb kept only the in-frame ones, dropping some. The table records about 150,000 clones, approximately 60% of them present only once. With respect to this clone: Its matching antigen is unknown.

Germline CDR1 and CDR2: SGHTA and FQGNSA. V lost 7 bases to trimming and J lost 8 bases, with 20 bases between them. The CDR3 is 14 residues long. The sample was PBMCs. The chain employs TRBV7-2 and TRBJ1-2; D is uncertain. The sequence derives from a woman between 40 and 55 years old in good health and CMV-seronegative. The CDR3, as DNA: TGTGCCAGCACCGGAGCGCGGGGATCGCAAGGCTACACCTTC. This sequence encodes CASTGARGSQGYTF.